Listed below are T cell receptor beta chains from one sample, sequenced in a study of blood T cell repertoires in COVID-19. Some clones are missing from TCRdb's copy, which holds only in-frame ones; the method was immunoSEQ multiplex PCR. Among approximately 210,000 clones listed, around 86% were seen once. The sample comprised PBMCs or T cells enriched from blood (not recorded which). The receptors originated from a man aged 25-45 years in a cohort exposed to, infected with or recovered from COVID-19 (not recorded which). Both conserved end residues are part of each CDR3. The order of the fields is clone size, J gene, D gene, V gene, CDR3 protein, CDR3 DNA. A D gene is named only where the DNA matches it firmly. Not every row has a clone size; where given, it reads once, few, many or a size class.

clone size: .
J gene: TRBJ2-1
D gene: TRBD2
V gene: TRBV28
CDR3 protein: CASSSLAGASPRRNEQFF
CDR3 DNA: TGTGCCAGCAGTTCCCTAGCGGGAGCATCACCTCGGAGGAATGAGCAGTTCTTC

clone size: .
J gene: TRBJ1-2
D gene: .
V gene: TRBV9
CDR3 protein: CASSGRIDGYTF
CDR3 DNA: TGTGCCAGCAGCGGTCGTATAGATGGCTACACCTTC

clone size: once
J gene: TRBJ1-2
D gene: TRBD1
V gene: TRBV6-5
CDR3 protein: CASSIQGLEGYTF
CDR3 DNA: TGTGCCAGCAGTATACAGGGGCTGGAGGGCTACACCTTC

clone size: .
J gene: TRBJ1-2
D gene: .
V gene: TRBV7-2
CDR3 protein: CASSQQTDMSYGYTF
CDR3 DNA: TGTGCCAGCAGCCAACAAACCGACATGTCCTATGGCTACACCTTC

clone size: .
J gene: TRBJ2-2
D gene: .
V gene: TRBV4-2
CDR3 protein: CASSPLTPTNTGELFF
CDR3 DNA: TGTGCCAGCAGCCCACTGACTCCAACTAACACCGGGGAGCTGTTTTTT

clone size: .
J gene: TRBJ1-1
D gene: .
V gene: TRBV4-1
CDR3 protein: CASSQEEGVEAFF
CDR3 DNA: TGCGCCAGCAGCCAAGAAGAGGGCGTAGAAGCTTTCTTT

clone size: .
J gene: TRBJ2-7
D gene: .
V gene: TRBV18
CDR3 protein: CASSLSGVSSYEQYF
CDR3 DNA: TGTGCCAGCTCACTTTCAGGGGTAAGCTCCTACGAGCAGTACTTC

clone size: once
J gene: TRBJ2-5
D gene: .
V gene: TRBV24-1
CDR3 protein: CATSDNRVMETQYF
CDR3 DNA: TGTGCCACCAGTGATAACAGGGTAATGGAGACCCAGTACTTC

clone size: once
J gene: TRBJ1-3
D gene: .
V gene: TRBV18
CDR3 protein: CASATGSGNTIYF
CDR3 DNA: TGTGCCAGCGCCACAGGGTCTGGAAACACCATATATTTT

clone size: .
J gene: TRBJ2-2
D gene: .
V gene: TRBV19
CDR3 protein: CASSIAQDRAGELFF
CDR3 DNA: TGTGCCAGTAGTATTGCTCAGGATCGAGCCGGGGAGCTGTTTTTT

clone size: .
J gene: TRBJ1-1
D gene: TRBD1
V gene: TRBV20-1
CDR3 protein: CSASVATGMNTEAFF
CDR3 DNA: TGCAGTGCTAGTGTTGCGACAGGGATGAACACTGAAGCTTTCTTT

clone size: .
J gene: TRBJ2-5
D gene: TRBD2
V gene: TRBV4-2
CDR3 protein: CASSQDPPPASGRWETQYF
CDR3 DNA: TGTGCCAGCAGCCAAGATCCCCCCCCGGCTAGCGGGAGGTGGGAGACCCAGTACTTC

clone size: .
J gene: TRBJ2-7
D gene: TRBD1
V gene: TRBV27
CDR3 protein: CASSLVTGASHYEQYF
CDR3 DNA: TGTGCCAGCAGTTTGGTAACAGGGGCCTCCCATTACGAGCAGTACTTC

clone size: .
J gene: TRBJ1-1
D gene: .
V gene: TRBV11-1
CDR3 protein: CASSLGRATEAFF
CDR3 DNA: TGTGCCAGCAGCTTAGGCAGGGCGACTGAAGCTTTCTTT

clone size: .
J gene: TRBJ1-1
D gene: .
V gene: TRBV5-1
CDR3 protein: CASSLPPGQQATEAFF
CDR3 DNA: TGCGCCAGCAGCTTGCCTCCCGGACAGCAGGCCACTGAAGCTTTCTTT

clone size: .
J gene: TRBJ2-2
D gene: .
V gene: TRBV27
CDR3 protein: CASRVGGALELFF
CDR3 DNA: TGTGCCAGCAGAGTGGGAGGTGCTCTGGAGCTGTTTTTT

clone size: .
J gene: TRBJ1-2
D gene: TRBD1
V gene: TRBV7-2
CDR3 protein: CASSHGTGPPTNYGYTF
CDR3 DNA: TGTGCCAGCAGCCACGGGACAGGACCCCCTACTAACTATGGCTACACCTTC

clone size: .
J gene: TRBJ1-2
D gene: .
V gene: TRBV28
CDR3 protein: CASSFRGVNGYTF
CDR3 DNA: TGTGCCAGCAGTTTTCGGGGAGTGAATGGCTACACCTTC

clone size: once
J gene: TRBJ2-5
D gene: .
V gene: TRBV4-1
CDR3 protein: CASSQDQRRDQETQYF
CDR3 DNA: TGCGCCAGCAGCCAAGATCAAAGAAGAGACCAAGAGACCCAGTACTTC

clone size: .
J gene: TRBJ1-2
D gene: TRBD1
V gene: TRBV27
CDR3 protein: CASSYQGEEDYGYTF
CDR3 DNA: TGTGCCAGCAGTTACCAGGGGGAGGAGGACTATGGCTACACCTTC

clone size: .
J gene: TRBJ2-1
D gene: TRBD2
V gene: TRBV5-1
CDR3 protein: CASSLVPSGRVYNEQFF
CDR3 DNA: TGCGCCAGCAGCTTGGTCCCTAGCGGGAGGGTCTACAATGAGCAGTTCTTC

clone size: .
J gene: TRBJ1-6
D gene: .
V gene: TRBV15
CDR3 protein: CATSRDFGVPTEYNSPLHF
CDR3 DNA: TGTGCCACCAGCAGAGATTTCGGTGTCCCAACGGAGTATAATTCACCCCTCCACTTT

clone size: .
J gene: TRBJ1-2
D gene: TRBD1
V gene: TRBV18
CDR3 protein: CASSADRGRNYGYTF
CDR3 DNA: TGTGCCAGCTCAGCGGACAGGGGGCGCAACTATGGCTACACCTTC

clone size: once
J gene: TRBJ1-4
D gene: .
V gene: TRBV11-2
CDR3 protein: CASSLDGARDEKLFF
CDR3 DNA: TGTGCCAGCAGCTTAGATGGGGCTCGAGATGAAAAACTGTTTTTT

clone size: .
J gene: TRBJ1-5
D gene: TRBD1
V gene: TRBV6-5
CDR3 protein: CASSHGQVRGPQHF
CDR3 DNA: TGTGCCAGCAGCCATGGACAGGTCCGGGGGCCCCAGCATTTT

clone size: many
J gene: TRBJ1-1
D gene: TRBD1
V gene: TRBV4-3
CDR3 protein: CASSQRQGGSMGTEAFF
CDR3 DNA: TGCGCCAGCAGCCAAAGACAGGGCGGGTCCATGGGGACTGAAGCTTTCTTT

clone size: .
J gene: TRBJ1-2
D gene: TRBD1
V gene: TRBV6-5
CDR3 protein: CASSYSGQRVGYTF
CDR3 DNA: TGTGCCAGCAGTTACTCGGGACAGCGGGTGGGCTACACCTTC

clone size: .
J gene: TRBJ2-1
D gene: .
V gene: TRBV7-9
CDR3 protein: CASSTGSTYNEQFF
CDR3 DNA: TGTGCCAGCAGCACCGGGAGTACCTACAATGAGCAGTTCTTC

clone size: .
J gene: TRBJ2-1
D gene: TRBD1
V gene: TRBV28
CDR3 protein: CASSLINRGLGGNNEQFF
CDR3 DNA: TGTGCCAGCAGTTTAATTAACAGGGGGTTAGGGGGGAACAATGAGCAGTTCTTC

clone size: few
J gene: TRBJ2-5
D gene: .
V gene: TRBV4-1
CDR3 protein: CASSPILARETQYF
CDR3 DNA: TGCGCCAGCAGCCCTATTCTAGCGAGGGAGACCCAGTACTTC

clone size: .
J gene: TRBJ2-3
D gene: TRBD2
V gene: TRBV5-1
CDR3 protein: CASSLVGGRPDTQYF
CDR3 DNA: TGCGCCAGCAGCTTGGTAGGCGGGAGGCCAGATACGCAGTATTTT

clone size: .
J gene: TRBJ1-3
D gene: .
V gene: TRBV2
CDR3 protein: CASNRRAGNTIYF
CDR3 DNA: TGTGCCAGCAACCGCCGGGCTGGAAACACCATATATTTT

clone size: .
J gene: TRBJ2-4
D gene: .
V gene: TRBV7-2
CDR3 protein: CASSLGTGIRNIQYF
CDR3 DNA: TGTGCCAGCAGCTTAGGCACAGGGATCAGAAACATTCAGTACTTC

clone size: .
J gene: TRBJ2-7
D gene: .
V gene: TRBV28
CDR3 protein: CASSPPGSANYEQYF
CDR3 DNA: TGTGCCAGCAGCCCCCCCGGGAGTGCGAACTACGAGCAGTACTTC

clone size: .
J gene: TRBJ2-4
D gene: .
V gene: TRBV29-1
CDR3 protein: CSVEDVAGAKNIQYF
CDR3 DNA: TGCAGCGTTGAAGATGTTGCAGGGGCCAAAAACATTCAGTACTTC

clone size: .
J gene: TRBJ2-3
D gene: TRBD2
V gene: TRBV6-5
CDR3 protein: CASSYLGGSTDTQYF
CDR3 DNA: TGTGCCAGCAGTTACTTGGGCGGGAGTACAGATACGCAGTATTTT

clone size: .
J gene: TRBJ1-5
D gene: TRBD1
V gene: TRBV28
CDR3 protein: CASSSRTGLSNQPQHF
CDR3 DNA: TGTGCCAGCAGTTCGCGGACAGGGCTGTCCAATCAGCCCCAGCATTTT